This T cell receptor beta chain derives from a study of cytomegalovirus exposure and HLA in healthy donors. Findings and limits, study-wide: A later analysis found first-cohort TCR clusters tended to co-occur in the 90 to 150 validation repertoires. As was reported, the classifier diagnosed cytomegalovirus status with high specificity and sensitivity.

Remarks on this clone: Its matching antigen is unknown.

TCRdb's table, derived via immunoSEQ multiplex PCR, lists solely in-frame clones and lacks some. The sample shows some 150,000 clones, 85% to 90% of them seen only once. The germline CDR1 and CDR2 sequences are SNHLY and FYNNEI. V lost 7 bases, J lost 6 bases, and 9 bases stayed unmatched. The CDR3 covers 15 residues. The gene calls are TRBV2 and TRBJ2-3; TRBD1 matches 11 bases. This TCR was recovered from a young woman in good health and CMV-seropositive. Sequencing was performed on PBMCs. The DNA for the CDR3 is TGTGCCAGCATGAGGGACAGGGGGTTCTCGGATACGCAGTATTTT. The encoded protein is CASMRDRGFSDTQYF.